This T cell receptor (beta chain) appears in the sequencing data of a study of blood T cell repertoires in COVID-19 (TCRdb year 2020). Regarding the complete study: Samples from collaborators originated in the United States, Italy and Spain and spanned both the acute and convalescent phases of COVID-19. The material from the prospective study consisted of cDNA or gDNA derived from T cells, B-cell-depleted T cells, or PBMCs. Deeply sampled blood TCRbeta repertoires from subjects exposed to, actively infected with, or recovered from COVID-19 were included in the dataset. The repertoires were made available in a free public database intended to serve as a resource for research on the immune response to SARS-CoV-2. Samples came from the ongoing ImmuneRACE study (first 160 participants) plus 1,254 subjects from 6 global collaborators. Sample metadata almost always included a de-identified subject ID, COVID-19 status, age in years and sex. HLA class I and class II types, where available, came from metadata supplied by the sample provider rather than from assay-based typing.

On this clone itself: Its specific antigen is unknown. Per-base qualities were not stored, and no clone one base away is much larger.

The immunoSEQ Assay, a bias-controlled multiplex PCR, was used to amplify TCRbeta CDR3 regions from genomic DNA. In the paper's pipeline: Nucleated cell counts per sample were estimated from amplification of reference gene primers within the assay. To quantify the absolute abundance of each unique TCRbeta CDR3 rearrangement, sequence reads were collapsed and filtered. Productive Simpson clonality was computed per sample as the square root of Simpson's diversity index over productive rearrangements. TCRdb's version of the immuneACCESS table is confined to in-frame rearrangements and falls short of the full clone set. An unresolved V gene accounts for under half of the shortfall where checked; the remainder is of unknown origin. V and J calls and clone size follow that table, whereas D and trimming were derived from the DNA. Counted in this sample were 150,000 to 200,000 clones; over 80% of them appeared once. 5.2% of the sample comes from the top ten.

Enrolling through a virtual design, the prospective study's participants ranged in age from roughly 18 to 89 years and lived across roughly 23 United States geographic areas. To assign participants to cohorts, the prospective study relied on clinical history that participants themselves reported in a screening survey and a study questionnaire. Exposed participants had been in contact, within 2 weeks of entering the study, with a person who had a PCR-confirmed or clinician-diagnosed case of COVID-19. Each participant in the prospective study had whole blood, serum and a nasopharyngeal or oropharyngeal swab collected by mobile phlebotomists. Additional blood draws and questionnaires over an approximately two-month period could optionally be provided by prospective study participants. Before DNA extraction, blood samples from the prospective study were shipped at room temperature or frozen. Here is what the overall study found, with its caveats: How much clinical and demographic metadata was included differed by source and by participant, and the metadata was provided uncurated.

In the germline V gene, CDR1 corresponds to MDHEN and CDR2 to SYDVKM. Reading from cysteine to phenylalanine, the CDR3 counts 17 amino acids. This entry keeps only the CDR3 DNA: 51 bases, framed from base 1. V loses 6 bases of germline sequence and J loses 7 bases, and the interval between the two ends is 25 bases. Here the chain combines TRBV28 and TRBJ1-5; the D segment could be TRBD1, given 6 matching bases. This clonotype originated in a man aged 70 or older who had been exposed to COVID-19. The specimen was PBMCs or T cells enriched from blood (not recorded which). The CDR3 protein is CASRSRQGQWISQPQHF. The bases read TGTGCCAGCAGGAGCCGGCAGGGGCAATGGATTAGCCAGCCCCAGCATTTT.